The next 17 T cell receptor beta chains were all read from a single sample in a study of shared clonotypes between healthy human individuals (dated by TCRdb to the early 2020s). Preparation of the library involved the immunoSEQ multiplex PCR assay. TCRdb provides this immuneACCESS table in a form limited to in-frame rearrangements. Some clones are lacking; in checked studies, under half of them reflect an unresolved V gene, and why the rest are absent is not known. The sample contains about 660,000 clones, less than 85% of them found a single time. More than 1.5% of the sample belongs to the ten largest clones. The sample consisted of memory CD4+ T cells sorted from blood. The cell subset or site label corresponds to: CD45RA-negative fraction. These receptor sequences come from a young woman in good health.

Only a few counts were recorded for this clone. The chain joins TRBV29-1 to TRBJ2-3; 8 positions agree with TRBD1. There are 13 residues in the CDR3. With 8 bases clipped from V and 2 bases from J, the junction kept 6 bases outside the gene matches. Germline CDR1 SQVTM, CDR2 ANQGSEA. The chain's CDR3 is CSTPTGDTDTQYF. The CDR3 nucleotides read TGCAGCACCCCGACAGGGGACACAGATACGCAGTATTTT.

There are many counts of this clone. The rearrangement uses TRBV30 and TRBJ1-4, with a possible D match to TRBD1 (5 bases). CDR1 GTSNPN and CDR2 SVGIG come from the germline V gene (reference sequence). The CDR3 covers 13 residues. The germline V and J ends were trimmed by 2 bases and 7 bases, with 11 bases remaining between them. The CDR3 region has the DNA TGTGCCTGGAGTCGGGGGATGTCTGAAAAACTGTTTTTT. This codes for CAWSRGMSEKLFF.

The J gene is TRBJ2-1, the V gene TRBV6-6; D possibly matches TRBD1 or TRBD2 (5 bases each). The CDR3 spans 13 residues. Germline V gene data show CDR1 as MNHNY and CDR2 as SVGAGI (reference sequence). The ends were cut back, 7 bases at V and 3 bases at J, with 10 bases in the middle. The CDR3 DNA follows: TGTGCCAGCATGAATGGGGGCTACAATGAGCAGTTCTTC. Translated, it gives CASMNGGYNEQFF.

V usage is TRBV29-1 and J usage is TRBJ2-1, with 8 bases that match TRBD2. CDR1 and CDR2 from the germline V gene are SQVTM and ANQGSEA. This CDR3 comprises 12 residues. The V and J ends lost 7 bases and 9 bases, in that order; junction bases with no gene match: 8. Here the CDR3 reads CSARREGAEQFF. DNA of the CDR3: TGCAGCGCGAGACGGGAGGGCGCTGAGCAGTTCTTC.

V usage is TRBV28 and J usage is TRBJ2-1; D is undetermined. CDR3 length: 15 amino acids. V lost 8 bases and J 6 bases, leaving 20 bases between the germline ends. Germline values: CDR1 MDHEN, CDR2 SYDVKM. The CDR3 is CASAQVSPRANEQFF. The CDR3 DNA reads as TGTGCCAGCGCTCAGGTGTCGCCACGGGCCAATGAGCAGTTCTTC.

J is TRBJ2-2 and V is TRBV19; no definite D call. Trimming removed 3 bases from V and 0 bases from J, with 8 bases in between. Per germline, CDR1 LNHDA and CDR2 SQIVND (reference sequence). There are 15 residues in the CDR3. DNA of the CDR3: TGTGCCAGTAGTATTGGGCAGGCGAACACCGGGGAGCTGTTTTTT. This translates into CASSIGQANTGELFF.

This clone appeared once. Other nucleotide sequences from this sample produce the same CDR3. V gene TRBV2 combines with J gene TRBJ1-1; perhaps TRBD1 as D (5 bases). Deletions cut 4 bases from V and 7 bases from J, with 10 bases between. From germline, CDR1 is SNHLY and CDR2 FYNNEI. This CDR3 has 12 amino acids. The CDR3 DNA follows: TGTGCCAGCAGTGGGCAGGGCGTTGAAGCTTTCTTT. Translation: CASSGQGVEAFF.

The chain carries TRBV30 and TRBJ1-1; no clear D gene. V lost 1 base, J lost 4 bases, and 10 bases lay in between. The CDR3 sequence is 13 residues long. CDR1 and CDR2 from the germline V gene are GTSNPN and SVGIG (reference sequence). The DNA of the CDR3 is TGTGCCTGGAGTGGGCGGCAGATCACTGAAGCTTTCTTT. Amino acids: CAWSGRQITEAFF.

The chain couples TRBV29-1 to TRBJ2-1; no clear D gene. The germline gives CDR1 SQVTM, CDR2 ANQGSEA. V gave up 4 bases and J gave up 6 bases, with 16 bases separating them. This CDR3 contains 14 residues. In DNA form, the CDR3 reads TGCAGCGTTGTAAGACCGTACCCTTTCAATGAGCAGTTCTTC. It is translated as CSVVRPYPFNEQFF.

The table lists this clone with a few counts. The genes are TRBV29-1 and TRBJ1-2; perhaps TRBD1 as D (5 bases). In germline, CDR1 is SQVTM, CDR2 ANQGSEA. The CDR3 consists of 13 residues. V was pared by 2 bases and J by 4 bases, with 11 bases between. CDR3 in DNA: TGCAGCGTTGAATTGTCCGGGGGCTATGGCTACACCTTC. It yields the protein CSVELSGGYGYTF.

The rearrangement uses TRBV14 and TRBJ2-1; D is uncertain. This CDR3 is built from 16 residues. V was shortened by 1 base and J by 9 bases, with 19 bases between the two germline ends. The germline V gene has CDR1 SGHDN and CDR2 FVKESK. CDR3 sequence reads: CASSQVVVASTREQFF. CDR3 nucleotides: TGTGCCAGCAGCCAAGTTGTGGTAGCATCTACTCGTGAGCAGTTCTTC. Complete variable domain (other parts from reference TRBV14 and TRBJ2-1): EAGVTQFPSHSVIEKGQTVTLRCDPISGHDNLYWYRRVMGKEIKFLLHFVKESKQDESGMPNNRFLAERTGGTYSTLKVQPAELEDSGVYFCASSQVVVASTREQFFGPGTRLTVL.

The rearrangement uses TRBV18 and TRBJ2-3; the D is unclear. The CDR3 totals 16 residues. The V gene lost 1 base and the J gene lost 0 bases, with 11 bases spanning the gap. Germline V gene sequence: CDR1 KGHSH, CDR2 LQKENI. The DNA of the CDR3 is TGTGCCAGCTCACCACTAAATCAGGCTAGCACAGATACGCAGTATTTT. Translating gives CASSPLNQASTDTQYF.

This sequence joins TRBV9 and TRBJ2-7; the D call may be TRBD1 or TRBD2 (5 bases each). The CDR3 is 14 amino acids. The germline gives CDR1 SGDLS, CDR2 YYNGEE. The V gene lost 2 bases and the J gene lost 0 bases, with 9 bases spanning the gap. The CDR3 sequence is CASSVAGASYEQYF. The DNA for the CDR3 is TGTGCCAGCAGCGTGGCCGGGGCCTCCTACGAGCAGTACTTC. The entire variable domain, with the rest obtained from reference TRBV9 and TRBJ2-7, is as follows: DSGVTQTPKHLITATGQRVTLRCSPRSGDLSVYWYQQSLDQGLQFLIQYYNGEERAKGNILERFSAQQFPDLHSELNLSSLELGDSALYFCASSVAGASYEQYFGPGTRLTVT.

The chain employs TRBV5-4 and TRBJ1-2, with D maybe TRBD1 (5 bases). Between the trimmed V and J ends, which lost 4 bases and 6 bases, there was a span of 16 bases. Germline CDR1 is SGHNT and CDR2 is YYREEE (reference sequence). The CDR3 length is 14 residues. The CDR3 region is CASSPDRGRNGYTF. The CDR3 DNA reads as TGTGCCAGCAGCCCCGACCGGGGGAGAAATGGCTACACCTTC.

This chain connects TRBV7-6 to TRBJ1-6, with 7 nucleotides matching TRBD1. The V segment lost 3 bases and the J segment 10 bases; nucleotides outside the gene matches: 9. The CDR3 has 15 residues. CDR1 and CDR2 from the germline V gene are SGHVS and FNYEAQ. The chain's CDR3 is CASSFRDSSSSPLHF. The CDR3 DNA is TGTGCCAGCAGCTTCCGGGACAGTTCGTCCTCACCCCTCCACTTT.

The V and J genes are TRBV6-5 and TRBJ2-7; D ambiguous. V lost 5 bases to trimming and J lost 0 bases, with 11 bases between them. Germline lookup yields CDR1 MNHEY and CDR2 SVGAGI. CDR3 length equals 14 residues. The CDR3 region has the DNA TGTGCCAGCAGTCGTTCCCTAGACTCCTACGAGCAGTACTTC. Translated: CASSRSLDSYEQYF.

The V gene is TRBV5-1, the J gene TRBJ2-3, with 11 positions matching TRBD2. The CDR3 contains 16 residues. Germline loops: CDR1 SGHRS, CDR2 YFSETQ. The junction had 1 base not matched to a gene; V was cut back by 0 bases and J by 1 base. Here the CDR3 DNA reads TGCGCCAGCAGCTTGGAGACTAGCGGGGGCACAGATACGCAGTATTTT. Its translation is CASSLETSGGTDTQYF.